The rows below give T cell receptor beta chains drawn from one sample of a study of molecular identifiers for immune sequencing clone quantification. MiXCR was run by TCRdb on the PCR reads, yielding one entry per CDR3 protein. Here the sample spans about half a million distinct CDR3 sequences, under 30% being singletons. The sequencing input was naive CD8+ T cells from blood, with Jurkat cell RNA spiked in. These TCRs come from a human donor in good health. Some libraries in this study had Jurkat cell RNA spiked in. The CDR3 runs from the conserved cysteine through the conserved F or W. Fields, in order: V gene, CDR3 protein.

TRBV9 CASSATDRNPYEQYF
TRBV30 CAWRSRQGANEKLFF
TRBV5-5 CASSLAEQGFNQPQHF
TRBV7-9 CAGLDWQGEQFF
TRBV9 CASDPGTGGGETQYF
TRBV4-3 CASSQDEGLSYEQYF
TRBV6-2/TRBV6-3 CASSYHREVREQYF
TRBV6-5 CASSYSIFRQGPEAFF
TRBV7-7 CASSSKLFDTQYF
TRBV4-3 CASSQDPMPDTQYF
TRBV9 CASSAAKKGVNSPLHF
TRBV24-1 CATSDGGGATDTQYF
TRBV2 CASREDGYSGNTIYF
TRBV9 CASSVDGQENTGELFF
TRBV19 CASSGLAGKYQETQYF
TRBV13 CASSLYGYTEAFF
TRBV5-3 CASSFGGGLYEQYF
TRBV29-1 CSAGTGGTTDTQYF
TRBV4-2 CASSQEGRTTDTQYF
TRBV4-3 CASSQEYSQLNQPQHF